This is a list of T cell receptor beta chains from one sample in a study of T-cell reconstitution after alpha-beta-depleted transplantation in children. Each CDR3 protein is one row after TCRdb ran MiXCR on the PCR reads. Among 100,000 to 120,000 distinct CDR3 sequences, under 13% were seen once, and the ten largest hold 8% to 9.5%. This specimen was PBMCs from the stem cell graft donor, taken from the stem cell graft. The source is a human donor who donated a stem cell graft to a child with acute lymphoblastic leukemia. The CDR3 runs from the conserved cysteine through the conserved F or W. D genes are given only for firm matches. Only some rows state a clone size, as once, few, many or a class for expanded clones.

J gene | D gene | V gene | clone size | CDR3 protein | CDR3 DNA
TRBJ1-5 | . | TRBV18 | many | CASASESSNQPQHF | TGTGCCAGCGCATCGGAGAGTAGCAATCAGCCCCAGCATTTT
TRBJ2-1 | TRBD2 | TRBV20-1 | many | CSARGTSGWNEQFF | TGCAGTGCTAGAGGGACTAGCGGGTGGAATGAGCAGTTCTTC
TRBJ2-1 | . | TRBV5-6 | many | CASSLARGPDNEQFF | TGTGCCAGCTCCTTAGCGCGGGGCCCCGACAATGAGCAGTTCTTC
TRBJ1-1 | TRBD1 | TRBV7-2 | many | CASSSGGSINIWAFF | TGTGCCAGCAGCTCAGGGGGCTCGATTAATATTTGGGCTTTCTTT
TRBJ2-3 | TRBD2 | TRBV7-6 | few | CASRIAGATDTQYF | TGTGCCAGCAGAATAGCGGGAGCGACAGATACGCAGTATTTT
TRBJ1-2 | . | TRBV7-2 | many | CASSSWATVTNGYTF | TGTGCCAGCAGTTCTTGGGCTACGGTGACCAATGGCTACACCTTC
TRBJ2-6 | . | TRBV5-6 | many | CASSPGGRGANVLTF | TGTGCCAGCAGCCCTGGGGGGCGTGGGGCCAACGTCCTGACTTTC
TRBJ1-4 | TRBD1 | TRBV20-1 | many | CSALQGATNEKLFF | TGCAGTGCGTTACAGGGGGCAACTAATGAAAAACTGTTTTTT
TRBJ2-3 | TRBD2 | TRBV7-8 | many | CASSLLAGGNTDTQYF | TGTGCCAGCAGCTTACTGGCGGGAGGAAACACAGATACGCAGTATTTT
TRBJ2-7 | . | TRBV20-1 | many | CSASPASVQYF | TGCAGTGCTAGCCCCGCCTCGGTGCAGTACTTC
TRBJ2-1 | . | TRBV7-6 | . | CASSFIDKADNEQFF | TGTGCCAGCAGCTTTATTGACAAGGCCGACAATGAGCAGTTCTTC
TRBJ1-1 | . | TRBV9 | many | CASSSPQGAEHTEAFF | TGTGCCAGCAGCTCCCCTCAGGGCGCGGAGCACACTGAAGCTTTCTTT
TRBJ2-3 | . | TRBV19 | . | CASSISRDSKDTQYF | TGTGCCAGTAGTATATCCCGGGACTCCAAAGATACGCAGTATTTT
TRBJ1-2 | TRBD1 | TRBV6-5 | many | CASSSPRGRNGYTF | TGTGCCAGCAGTTCCCCGAGGGGGCGAAATGGCTACACCTTC
TRBJ2-4 | . | TRBV4-2 | . | CASSPQLLCTPGENIQYF | TGTGCCAGCAGCCCCCAGCTCCTCTGCACCCCGGGGGAAAACATTCAGTACTTC
TRBJ2-2 | . | TRBV5-1 | many | CASSSPGSGELFF | TGCGCCAGCAGCTCCCCGGGGTCCGGGGAGCTGTTTTTT
TRBJ1-1 | . | TRBV12-3/TRBV12-4 | . | CASSKQGWATEAFF | TGTGCCAGCAGCAAACAGGGTTGGGCCACTGAAGCTTTCTTT
TRBJ1-6 | TRBD1 | TRBV27 | many | CASSRQGMSSYNSPLHF | TGTGCCAGCAGCCGACAGGGGATGAGCTCCTATAATTCACCCCTCCACTTT
TRBJ2-5 | . | TRBV12-3/TRBV12-4 | many | CASSLAGGPETQYF | TGTGCCAGCAGTTTAGCGGGGGGACCGGAGACCCAGTACTTC
TRBJ2-1 | . | TRBV5-1 | many | CASGSGSYNEQFF | TGCGCCAGCGGAAGCGGTTCCTACAATGAGCAGTTCTTC
TRBJ2-3 | . | TRBV6-5 | many | CASALRGWDTQYF | TGTGCCAGCGCGCTCCGGGGGTGGGATACGCAGTATTTT
TRBJ2-2 | . | TRBV20-1 | many | CSARAAGELFF | TGCAGTGCTAGGGCTGCCGGGGAGCTGTTTTTT
TRBJ2-1 | TRBD2 | TRBV5-4 | . | CASSGGTSGGAGNEQFF | TGTGCCAGCAGCGGAGGGACTAGCGGGGGGGCCGGCAATGAGCAGTTCTTC
TRBJ2-3 | . | TRBV27 | many | CASSLGLTDTQYF | TGTGCCAGCAGCCTAGGACTCACAGATACGCAGTATTTT
TRBJ1-2 | TRBD1 | TRBV10-2 | . | CASSELAGGDYGYTF | TGCGCCAGCAGTGAGTTGGCAGGGGGCGACTATGGCTACACCTTC
TRBJ1-4 | . | TRBV11-2 | many | CASSLDRPWDGEKLFF | TGTGCCAGCAGCTTAGATCGGCCATGGGACGGTGAAAAACTGTTTTTT
TRBJ2-5 | . | TRBV20-1 | . | CCARDPTLGHQETQYF | TGCTGTGCTAGAGATCCGACCCTGGGGCACCAAGAGACCCAGTACTTC
TRBJ1-4 | . | TRBV20-1 | many | CSARERGAGFEKLFF | TGCAGTGCTAGAGAAAGGGGGGCAGGGTTCGAAAAACTGTTTTTT
TRBJ2-1 | . | TRBV27 | many | CASSRDRRNEQFF | TGTGCCAGCAGCCGCGACAGGAGAAATGAGCAGTTCTTC
TRBJ2-6 | TRBD1 | TRBV3-1 | . | CATSPRQGFSGANVLTF | TGTGCCACCTCCCCCCGACAGGGATTCTCTGGGGCCAACGTCCTGACTTTC
TRBJ2-7 | TRBD1 | TRBV19 | few | CASSPGTGIYSYEQYF | TGTGCCAGTAGTCCAGGGACAGGGATTTACTCCTACGAGCAGTACTTC
TRBJ1-2 | . | TRBV7-9 | few | CASSLSEVKGGYTF | TGTGCCAGCAGCTTAAGTGAGGTCAAGGGTGGCTACACCTTC
TRBJ2-4 | . | TRBV11-3 | many | CASSLGTRQSIQYF | TGTGCCAGCAGCTTAGGGACAAGGCAGAGCATTCAGTACTTC
TRBJ1-4 | . | TRBV7-2 | many | CASSPRTVRNEKLFF | TGTGCCAGCAGCCCGAGGACAGTACGTAATGAAAAACTGTTTTTT
TRBJ2-1 | . | TRBV19 | many | CASTITEFGSNEQFF | TGTGCCAGTACCATTACCGAATTCGGTTCGAATGAGCAGTTCTTC
TRBJ1-3 | TRBD1 | TRBV7-2 | many | CASSLQGSLGNTIYF | TGTGCCAGCAGCCTACAGGGGAGTCTCGGAAACACCATATATTTT
TRBJ2-1 | . | TRBV20-1 | many | CSARLVYEQFF | TGCAGTGCTCGACTAGTGTACGAGCAGTTCTTC
TRBJ2-5 | . | TRBV6-1 | many | CASRDAGGQETQYF | TGTGCCAGCAGGGATGCTGGTGGGCAAGAGACCCAGTACTTC
TRBJ2-1 | . | TRBV7-9 | many | CASSLYSGFNEQFF | TGTGCCAGCAGCCTCTATTCGGGTTTCAATGAGCAGTTCTTC
TRBJ2-1 | . | TRBV5-5 | . | CASSLGTEDNEQFF | TGTGCCAGCAGCTTGGGGACGGAGGACAATGAGCAGTTCTTC
TRBJ1-5 | . | TRBV6-6 | many | CASRMDSNQPQHF | TGTGCCAGCAGGATGGATAGCAATCAGCCCCAGCATTTT
TRBJ1-2 | . | TRBV10-3 | many | CAISEKGEFNYGYTF | TGTGCCATCAGTGAAAAGGGAGAGTTTAACTATGGCTACACCTTC
TRBJ2-3 | . | TRBV7-2 | many | CASSTTNTQYF | TGTGCCAGCAGCACCACAAATACGCAGTATTTT
TRBJ2-3 | TRBD2 | TRBV27 | few | CASSQAGGPADTQYF | TGTGCCAGCAGTCAAGCGGGAGGCCCGGCAGATACGCAGTATTTT
TRBJ2-1 | TRBD2 | TRBV12-3/TRBV12-4 | many | CASSPTSGGAYEQFF | TGTGCCAGCAGTCCGACTAGCGGGGGGGCCTATGAGCAGTTCTTC
TRBJ2-1 | . | TRBV5-5 | many | CASSLVGTSYNEQFF | TGTGCCAGCAGCTTGGTGGGTACTTCCTACAATGAGCAGTTCTTC
TRBJ2-5 | TRBD2 | TRBV7-2 | many | CASSTGLAVQETQYF | TGTGCCAGCAGCACCGGACTAGCGGTCCAAGAGACCCAGTACTTC
TRBJ2-7 | TRBD1 | TRBV27 | many | CASGRDSSYEQYF | TGTGCCAGCGGTAGGGACAGCTCCTACGAGCAGTACTTC
TRBJ2-5 | . | TRBV7-3 | few | CASSQRVAAPTETQYF | TGTGCCAGCAGCCAACGGGTAGCGGCACCCACAGAGACCCAGTACTTC
TRBJ2-3 | . | TRBV12-3/TRBV12-4 | many | CASRVLTGPTDTQYF | TGTGCCAGCAGGGTCCTTACAGGTCCCACAGATACGCAGTATTTT
TRBJ1-2 | . | TRBV3-1 | many | CASSQNRMGDGYTF | TGTGCCAGCAGCCAAAACCGGATGGGGGATGGCTACACCTTC
TRBJ2-1 | . | TRBV5-1 | many | CASSLGAALMAGYNEQFF | TGCGCCAGCAGCTTGGGAGCGGCCCTTATGGCGGGATACAATGAGCAGTTCTTC
TRBJ2-2 | . | TRBV10-1 | many | CASSESTFGLMAGELFF | TGCGCCAGCAGTGAGTCGACGTTCGGGCTCATGGCCGGGGAGCTGTTTTTT
TRBJ2-7 | . | TRBV7-2 | many | CASSLQQGGEQYF | TGTGCCAGCAGCTTACAACAGGGAGGCGAGCAGTACTTC
TRBJ2-5 | TRBD2 | TRBV9 | many | CASRAGTSGEETQYF | TGTGCCAGCCGCGCCGGGACTAGCGGGGAAGAGACCCAGTACTTC
TRBJ2-5 | TRBD1 | TRBV6-1 | many | CASTRWPGQGADETQYF | TGTGCCAGCACCCGCTGGCCTGGACAGGGGGCGGATGAGACCCAGTACTTC
TRBJ2-3 | . | TRBV7-6 | few | CASSRTLTDTQYF | TGTGCCAGCAGCCGAACCCTTACAGATACGCAGTATTTT